Each of the 2 T cell receptor beta chains below was sequenced from the same sample in a study of early T cells in non-severe SARS-CoV-2 infection. Each CDR3 protein gets one entry after TCRdb re-called the 5' RACE reads with MiXCR. The sample yields around 72,000 distinct CDR3 sequences, around a tenth seen once. Specimen: whole blood, collected at baseline. The source is an adult who was a healthcare worker with PCR-confirmed SARS-CoV-2 infection or an uninfected control (not recorded which).

This clonotype was picked up many times. This chain connects TRBV6-6 to TRBJ1-1; a possible D gene is TRBD1 (6 bases). V lost 3 bases, J lost 5 bases, and 16 bases lay in between. There are 15 residues in the CDR3. Germline values: CDR1 MNHNY, CDR2 SVGAGI (reference sequence). DNA of the CDR3: TGTGCCAGCAGTTATACTGGGCAGGGGAGGACTGAAGCTTTCTTT. Its protein is CASSYTGQGRTEAFF.

Many counts were recorded for this clonotype. The chain recombines TRBV12-3 or TRBV12-4 with TRBJ2-1; no reliable D call. This CDR3 comprises 16 residues. Trimming removed 5 bases from V and 2 bases from J, with 16 bases in between. The CDR3 loop reads CASSPSRVPTYNEQFF. The DNA of the CDR3 is TGTGCCAGCAGTCCCTCCCGTGTCCCCACCTACAATGAGCAGTTCTTC.